The present T cell receptor (beta chain) was sequenced within a study of patients and donors after allogeneic stem cell transplantation. TCRdb itself ran the RT-PCR reads through MiXCR, one entry per CDR3 protein. The table shows fewer than 500,000 distinct CDR3 sequences, with 16% occurring only once. Sequences were obtained from blood, either unsorted or a sorted T cell fraction (not recorded which). The TCR sequence derives from a human donor who was either an allogeneic HSCT recipient or a stem cell or donor lymphocyte infusion donor (not recorded which). It is not recorded whose cells these are; they may come from a transplant donor.

The CDR3 region is CASSPEPRGNRGATQYF. The CDR3 bases are TGTGCCAGCAGCCCAGAACCCCGCGGGAACCGCGGCGCTACGCAGTATTTT. The chain has TRBV9 and TRBJ2-3; tentative D call: TRBD2 (6 bases). Per germline, CDR1 SGDLS and CDR2 YYNGEE. The V end lost 4 bases, the J end lost 8 bases, and 26 bases lay between the germline ends. The CDR3 runs to 17 residues. Based on the CDR3 plus reference TRBV9 and TRBJ2-3, the full variable domain is DSGVTQTPKHLITATGQRVTLRCSPRSGDLSVYWYQQSLDQGLQFLIQYYNGEERAKGNILERFSAQQFPDLHSELNLSSLELGDSALYFCASSPEPRGNRGATQYFGPGTRLTVL.